The sequence of this TCR beta chain was determined in a study of molecular identifiers for immune sequencing clone quantification. Libraries from naive CD8 cells were generated from approximately 20,000 to 980,000 sorted cells (with 10%, 30% or 50% RNA). Findings of the study overall: Over 98% of effector molecules, yet under 1% of naive-cell molecules, were held by clones above 20 RNA copies.

This CDR3 is built from 16 residues. Germline V gene lookup returns CDR1 ENHRY and CDR2 SYGVKD. V lost 4 bases and J lost 3; bases outside the gene matches: 9. Bulk TCR library preparation followed previously described methods with listed TCR primers. TCRdb reanalysed the PCR reads using MiXCR and keeps one entry per CDR3 protein. Of about 97,000 distinct CDR3 sequences listed, approximately 25% were seen once; the top ten hold under 1%. With respect to this clonotype: Its target is not known. This may arise from a read error, as a much more abundant clone is one base away.

This chain uses TRBV10-3 with TRBJ2-3; 8 bases fit TRBD2. Sample: naive CD8+ T cells from blood, with Jurkat cell RNA spiked in. Regarding subset: FACS-sorted CD8+CD4-CCR7+CD45RA+ naive T cells. This TCR was sampled from a human donor in good health. Some libraries in this study had Jurkat cell RNA spiked in. The CDR3 sequence is CAISVSGGGLTDTQYF. CDR3 nucleotide sequence: TGTGCCATCAGTGTGTCGGGAGGGGGACTAACAGATACGCAGTATTTT.